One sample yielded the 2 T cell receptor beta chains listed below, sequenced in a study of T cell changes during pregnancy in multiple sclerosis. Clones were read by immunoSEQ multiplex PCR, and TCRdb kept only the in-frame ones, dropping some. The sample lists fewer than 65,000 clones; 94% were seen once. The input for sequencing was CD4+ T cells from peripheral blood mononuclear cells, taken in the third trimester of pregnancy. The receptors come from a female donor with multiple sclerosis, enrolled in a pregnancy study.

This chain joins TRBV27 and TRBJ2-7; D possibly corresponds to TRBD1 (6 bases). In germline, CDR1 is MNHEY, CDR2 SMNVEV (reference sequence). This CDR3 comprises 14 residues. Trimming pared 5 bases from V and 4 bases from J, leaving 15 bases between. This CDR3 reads CASSISTGKYEQYF. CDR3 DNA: TGTGCCAGCAGTATTTCGACAGGAAAATACGAGCAGTACTTC.

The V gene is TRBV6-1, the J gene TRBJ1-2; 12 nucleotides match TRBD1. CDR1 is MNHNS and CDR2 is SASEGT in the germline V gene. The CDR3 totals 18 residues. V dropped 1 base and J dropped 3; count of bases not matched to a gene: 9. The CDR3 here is CASSEDGTGGGFYYGYTF. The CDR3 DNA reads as TGTGCCAGCAGTGAAGACGGGACAGGGGGCGGGTTTTACTATGGCTACACCTTC.